One sample yielded the 10 T cell receptor beta chains listed below, sequenced in a study of regulatory T cells in long-lasting Graves disease. HTBI primers from iRepertoire and Arm-PCR of CDR3 regions yielded the TCR beta libraries. TCRdb used MiXCR to reprocess the multiplex PCR reads, holding one entry per CDR3 protein. The sample shows 500,000 or so distinct CDR3 sequences, about 16% of them seen only once. Regarding time point: newly diagnosed GD, antithyroid drugs for less than 3 months. Scientists built the TCR library using RNA that was extracted from PBMCs. These sequences were also reported in another study, on T cells in Graves' hyperthyroidism and ophthalmopathy.

This specimen consisted of peripheral blood mononuclear cells (PBMCs), obtained at new diagnosis, from a patient treated with antithyroid drugs. The origin of the receptors is a middle-aged woman with Graves disease.

This clonotype was recorded many times. The CDR3 DNA follows: TGTGCCAGTACGAAGAAGGGGATGAACACTGAAGCTTTCTTT. It encodes CASTKKGMNTEAFF. The gene calls are TRBV2 and TRBJ1-1; tentatively, D is TRBD1 (5 bases). The CDR3 is 14 residues long. The V and J ends lost 9 bases and 0 bases respectively, with 14 bases between them. Germline V gives CDR1 SNHLY, CDR2 FYNNEI.

This clonotype was found a few times. This chain links TRBV2 with TRBJ2-7; TRBD1 is a possible D gene (6 bases). The CDR3 has 13 residues. V was clipped by 6 bases and J by 3 bases, with 12 bases between them. Germline CDR1 reads SNHLY; CDR2 reads FYNNEI. For the CDR3, the DNA is TGTGCCAGCAGGTGGACAGAGAACTACGAGCAGTACTTC. Protein product: CASRWTENYEQYF.

This clonotype showed up many times. CDR3 protein: CASSFGGSTEAFF. In nucleotides, the CDR3 is TGTGCCAGCAGCTTTGGCGGGAGCACTGAAGCTTTCTTT. This rearrangement joins TRBV7-9 to TRBJ1-1; D is ambiguous. There are 13 residues in the CDR3. CDR1 and CDR2 (germline): SEHNR, FQNEAQ (reference sequence). Trimming took 3 bases from V and 4 from J, leaving 9 bases between them.

V gene TRBV10-2 combines with J gene TRBJ2-2; 9 nucleotides line up with TRBD2. The CDR3 spans 18 residues. The germline gives CDR1 WSHSY, CDR2 SAAADI. J gave up 3 bases and V 0 bases, and 8 bases lay outside the gene matches. The CDR3 nucleotides are TGCGCCAGCAGTGAGTCCGGACGGCGGGGGGGCGACACCGGGGAGCTGTTTTTT. Its protein product is CASSESGRRGGDTGELFF.

This clonotype was counted many times. The chain couples TRBV12-3 or TRBV12-4 to TRBJ2-3; TRBD1 matches at 7 bases. V was clipped by 3 bases and J by 2 bases; unmatched bases: 11. This CDR3 spans 17 amino acids. The chain's CDR3 is CASSFPLTGPYTDTQYF. The CDR3, as DNA: TGTGCCAGCAGTTTCCCTCTGACAGGGCCCTACACAGATACGCAGTATTTT.

This clonotype was observed many times. The chain links TRBV27 to TRBJ1-4, with a tentative D call TRBD1 (5 bases). Per the germline V gene, CDR1 is MNHEY and CDR2 is SMNVEV (reference sequence). CDR3 length equals 15 residues. V lost 3 bases and J 6 bases, leaving 14 bases between the germline ends. CDR3 sequence: CASSFRDSAHEKLFF. Written as DNA, the CDR3 is TGTGCCAGCAGTTTCCGAGACAGTGCTCATGAAAAACTGTTTTTT.

This clonotype was picked up a small number of times. V is TRBV11-2 and J is TRBJ1-1, with D unresolved. This CDR3 spans 17 amino acids. CDR1 and CDR2 from the germline V gene are SGHAT and FQNNGV. V was clipped by 4 bases and J by 0 bases, with 18 bases between them. CDR3 bases: TGTGCCAGCAGCTCCCGCACCGGGCGGGCCATGAACACTGAAGCTTTCTTT. Translation: CASSSRTGRAMNTEAFF.

This clonotype showed up just a few times. V usage is TRBV20-1 and J usage is TRBJ1-4; 7 bases are shared with TRBD1. V shed 4 bases and J 7 bases; nucleotides not matched to a gene: 9. The germline V gene has CDR1 DFQATT and CDR2 SNEGSKA (reference sequence). This CDR3 contains 14 residues. The CDR3: CSAKGGGVGEKLFF. CDR3 DNA sequence: TGCAGTGCTAAAGGAGGGGGCGTAGGTGAAAAACTGTTTTTT.

This clonotype was found a few times. J is TRBJ2-5 and V is TRBV20-1; D perhaps matches TRBD1 (6 bases). Germline CDR1 and CDR2: DFQATT and SNEGSKA (reference sequence). The length of the CDR3 is 12 residues. V lost 5 bases and J lost 4, with 11 bases in between. The CDR3 here is CSALTGLETQYF. CDR3 in DNA: TGCAGTGCTTTGACAGGTTTAGAGACCCAGTACTTC.

This clonotype showed up just a few times. The chain has TRBV5-1 and TRBJ1-3, with 7 bases identical to TRBD1. Germline-derived CDR1 and CDR2 are SGHRS and YFSETQ. The CDR3 spans 16 residues. V lost 0 bases, J lost 3 bases, and 6 bases stayed unmatched. The CDR3 bases are TGCGCCAGCAGCTTGGAGGGGGCATCGGGTGGAAACACCATATATTTT. Translating gives CASSLEGASGGNTIYF.